The clone carrying this TCR beta chain was detected ten times or more. What it binds is not known. To make TCR beta libraries, researchers used iRepertoire HTBI primers and Arm-PCR of CDR3 regions. TCRdb used MiXCR to reprocess the multiplex PCR reads, holding one entry per CDR3 protein. The sample includes hundreds of thousands of distinct CDR3 sequences, around 17% of them seen just once. This specimen belongs to a study of regulatory T cells in long-lasting Graves disease. Overall study findings and caveats: There were preferences for TRBV28, TRBJ1-2 and TRBJ2-5 in persistent disease. Accuracy might have suffered from few samples.

Time point denoted: newly diagnosed GD, antithyroid drugs for less than 3 months. Scientists built the TCR library using RNA that was extracted from PBMCs. The ends lost 6 bases at V and 4 bases at J; junction bases unmatched: 9. Germline assignment: CDR1 SNHLY and CDR2 FYNNEI. The CDR3 extends over 16 amino acids. These sequences were also reported in another study, on T cells in Graves' hyperthyroidism and ophthalmopathy. Per that paper: Stable hyperthyroidism was told apart from ophthalmopathy by a model built on 13 V-J features.

This receptor was taken from a man between 40 and 49 years old with Graves disease. V usage is TRBV2 and J usage is TRBJ2-1; TRBD2 agrees at 10 bases. The sequenced sample was peripheral blood mononuclear cells (PBMCs), obtained at new diagnosis, from a patient treated with antithyroid drugs. In nucleotides, the CDR3 is TGTGCCAGCAGGGTCGGGAGTAGCGGGGGGTACAATGAGCAGTTCTTC. Protein: CASRVGSSGGYNEQFF.